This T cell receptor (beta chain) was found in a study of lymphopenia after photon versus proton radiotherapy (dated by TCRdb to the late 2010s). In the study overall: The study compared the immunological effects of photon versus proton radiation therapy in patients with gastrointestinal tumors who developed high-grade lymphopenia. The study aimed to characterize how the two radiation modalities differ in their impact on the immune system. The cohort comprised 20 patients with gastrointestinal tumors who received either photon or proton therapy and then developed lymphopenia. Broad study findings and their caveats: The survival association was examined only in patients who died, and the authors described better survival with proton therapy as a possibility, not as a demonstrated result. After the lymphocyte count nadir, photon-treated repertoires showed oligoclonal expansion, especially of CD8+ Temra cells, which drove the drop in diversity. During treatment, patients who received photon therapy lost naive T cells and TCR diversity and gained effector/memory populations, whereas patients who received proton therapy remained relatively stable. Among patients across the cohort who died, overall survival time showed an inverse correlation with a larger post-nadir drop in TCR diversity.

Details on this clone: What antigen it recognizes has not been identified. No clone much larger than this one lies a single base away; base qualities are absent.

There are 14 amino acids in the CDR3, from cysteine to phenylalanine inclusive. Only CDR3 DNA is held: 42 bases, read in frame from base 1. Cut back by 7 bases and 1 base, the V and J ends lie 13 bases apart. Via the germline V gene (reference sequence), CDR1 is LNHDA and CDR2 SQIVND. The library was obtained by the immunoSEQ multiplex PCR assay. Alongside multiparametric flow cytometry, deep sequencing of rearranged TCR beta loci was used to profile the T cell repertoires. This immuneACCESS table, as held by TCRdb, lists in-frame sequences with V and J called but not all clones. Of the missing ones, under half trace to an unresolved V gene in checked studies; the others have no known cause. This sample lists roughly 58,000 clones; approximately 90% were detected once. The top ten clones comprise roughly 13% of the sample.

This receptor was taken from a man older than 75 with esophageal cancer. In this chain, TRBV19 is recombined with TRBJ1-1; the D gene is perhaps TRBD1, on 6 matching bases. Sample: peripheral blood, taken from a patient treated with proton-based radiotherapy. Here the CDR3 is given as CASMVGGGNTEAFF. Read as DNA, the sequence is TGTGCCAGTATGGTCGGGGGCGGGAACACTGAAGCTTTCTTT.